Below, 2 T cell receptor beta chains from the same sample are listed, as sequenced in a study of T cells in Graves' hyperthyroidism and ophthalmopathy. RNA transcripts were the template for amplifying TCR beta CDR3 regions. Researchers ran a first-round RT-PCR on the TCR CDR3 using the HTBI primer set. A single record per CDR3 protein comes from TCRdb applying MiXCR to the multiplex PCR reads. Of about 640,000 distinct CDR3 sequences in the sample, around 21% were seen once. The specimen was blood. These receptors were taken from a man younger than 45 with Graves' ophthalmopathy.

This clonotype was seen ten or more times. The V call is TRBV11-3, the J call TRBJ2-1; 7 bases map to TRBD2. Germline V gives CDR1 SGHNT, CDR2 YENEEA. V lost 8 bases and J lost 2; bases outside the gene matches: 9. The CDR3 spans 15 residues. In nucleotides, the CDR3 is TGTGCCAGCGACCAGCGGGAAGACACCTACAATGAGCAGTTCTTC. Translating it yields CASDQREDTYNEQFF.

The chain links TRBV6-1 to TRBJ2-2, with a tentative D call TRBD2 (5 bases). The V and J ends lost 6 bases and 9 bases respectively, with 17 bases between them. Germline CDR1 is MNHNS and CDR2 is SASEGT. The CDR3 length is 14 residues. The CDR3 region has the DNA TGTGCCAGCAGCATAACTAGTTTGGGTCGGGAGCTGTTTTTT. It yields the protein CASSITSLGRELFF.